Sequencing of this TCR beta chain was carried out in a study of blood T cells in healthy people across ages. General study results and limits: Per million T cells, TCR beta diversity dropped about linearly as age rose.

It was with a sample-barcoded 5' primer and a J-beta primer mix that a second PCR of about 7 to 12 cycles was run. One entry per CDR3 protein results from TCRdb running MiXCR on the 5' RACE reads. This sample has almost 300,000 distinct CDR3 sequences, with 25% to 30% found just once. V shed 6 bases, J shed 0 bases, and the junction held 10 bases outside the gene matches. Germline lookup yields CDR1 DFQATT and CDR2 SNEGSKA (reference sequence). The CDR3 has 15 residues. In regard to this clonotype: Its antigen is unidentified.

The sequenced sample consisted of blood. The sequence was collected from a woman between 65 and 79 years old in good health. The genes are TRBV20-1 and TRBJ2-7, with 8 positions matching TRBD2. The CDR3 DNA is TGCAGTGCGCCGAGCGGGAGTATCAGCTCCTACGAGCAGTACTTC. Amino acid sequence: CSAPSGSISSYEQYF.